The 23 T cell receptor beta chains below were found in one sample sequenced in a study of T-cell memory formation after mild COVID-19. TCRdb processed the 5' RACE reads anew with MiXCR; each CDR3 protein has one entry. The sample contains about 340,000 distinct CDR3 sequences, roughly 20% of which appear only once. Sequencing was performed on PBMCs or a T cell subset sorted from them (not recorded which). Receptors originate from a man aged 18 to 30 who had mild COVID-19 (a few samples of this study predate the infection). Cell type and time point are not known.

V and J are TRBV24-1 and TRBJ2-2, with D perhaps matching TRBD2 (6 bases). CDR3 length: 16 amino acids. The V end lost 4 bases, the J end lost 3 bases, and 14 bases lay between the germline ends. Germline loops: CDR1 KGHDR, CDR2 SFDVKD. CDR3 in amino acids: CATSETAGSHTGELFF. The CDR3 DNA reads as TGTGCCACCAGTGAAACTGCGGGAAGCCACACCGGGGAGCTGTTTTTT.

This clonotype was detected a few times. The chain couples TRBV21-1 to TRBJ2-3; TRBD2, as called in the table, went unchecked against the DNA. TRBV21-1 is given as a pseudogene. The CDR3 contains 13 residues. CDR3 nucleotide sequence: TGTGCCAGCAGCCACCGCTCCACAGATACGCAGTATTTT. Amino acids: CASSHRSTDTQYF.

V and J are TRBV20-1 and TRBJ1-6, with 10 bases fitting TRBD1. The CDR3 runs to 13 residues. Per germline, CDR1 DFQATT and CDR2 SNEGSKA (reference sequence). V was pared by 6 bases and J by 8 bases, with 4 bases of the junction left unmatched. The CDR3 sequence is CSARDRGYSPLHF. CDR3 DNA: TGCAGTGCCCGGGACAGGGGTTATTCACCCCTCCACTTT.

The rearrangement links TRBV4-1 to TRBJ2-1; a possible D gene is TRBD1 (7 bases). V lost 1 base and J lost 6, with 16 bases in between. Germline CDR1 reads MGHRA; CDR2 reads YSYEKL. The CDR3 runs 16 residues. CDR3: CASSQVWRGPGNEQFF. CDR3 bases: TGCGCCAGCAGCCAAGTGTGGAGGGGGCCGGGCAATGAGCAGTTCTTC.

DNA for the CDR3: TGTGCCAGCAGCTTAGGCGGGGACAGGGGGGTTTCACCCCTCCACTTT. Amino acid sequence: CASSLGGDRGVSPLHF. This chain uses TRBV7-6 with TRBJ1-6; 11 nucleotides line up with TRBD1. J was trimmed by 9 bases and V by 1 base; bases with no gene match: 5. This CDR3 is 16 amino acids long. Germline values: CDR1 SGHVS, CDR2 FNYEAQ.

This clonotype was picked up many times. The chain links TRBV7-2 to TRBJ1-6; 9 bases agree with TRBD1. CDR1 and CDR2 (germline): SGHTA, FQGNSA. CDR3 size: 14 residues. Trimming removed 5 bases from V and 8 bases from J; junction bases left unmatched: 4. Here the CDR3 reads CASSPRTGDSPLHF. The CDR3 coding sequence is TGTGCCAGCAGCCCTCGGACAGGGGATTCACCCCTCCACTTT.

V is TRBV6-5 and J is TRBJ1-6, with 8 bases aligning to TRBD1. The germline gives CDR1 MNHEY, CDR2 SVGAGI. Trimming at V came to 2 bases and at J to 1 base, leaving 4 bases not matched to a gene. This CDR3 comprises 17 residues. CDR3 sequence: CASSYGDRISYNSPLHF. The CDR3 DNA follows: TGTGCCAGCAGTTACGGGGACAGGATATCCTATAATTCACCCCTCCACTTT.

In DNA form, the CDR3 reads TGCGCCAGCAGCCGTACTAGCGGGGGGCCTAGCACAGATACGCAGTATTTT. Its translation: CASSRTSGGPSTDTQYF. The V call is TRBV4-3, the J call TRBJ2-3, with 12 positions matching TRBD2. CDR1 is LGHNA, CDR2 YSLEER, per germline. This CDR3 has 17 residues. After removal of 4 bases from V and 0 bases from J, the junction contained 5 bases not matched to a gene.

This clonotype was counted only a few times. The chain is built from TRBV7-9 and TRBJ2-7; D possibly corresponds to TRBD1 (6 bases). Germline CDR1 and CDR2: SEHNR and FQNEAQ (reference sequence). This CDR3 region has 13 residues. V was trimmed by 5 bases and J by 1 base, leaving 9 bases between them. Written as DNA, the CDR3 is TGTGCCAGCAGCAAAACAGGGTCCTACGAGCAGTACTTC. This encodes CASSKTGSYEQYF.

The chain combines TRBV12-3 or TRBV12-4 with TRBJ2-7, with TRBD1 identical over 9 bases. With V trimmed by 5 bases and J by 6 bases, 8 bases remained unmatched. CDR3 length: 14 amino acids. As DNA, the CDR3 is TGTGCCAGCAGTGGGGGACAGGGTTGGGGCGAGCAGTACGTC. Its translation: CASSGGQGWGEQYV.

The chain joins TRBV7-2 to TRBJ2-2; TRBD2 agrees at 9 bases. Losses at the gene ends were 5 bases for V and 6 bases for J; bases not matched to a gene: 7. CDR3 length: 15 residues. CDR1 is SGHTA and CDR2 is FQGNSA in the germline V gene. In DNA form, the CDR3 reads TGTGCCAGCAGCCAGAGCGGGGGGTCGGCCGGGGAGCTGTTTTTT. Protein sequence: CASSQSGGSAGELFF.

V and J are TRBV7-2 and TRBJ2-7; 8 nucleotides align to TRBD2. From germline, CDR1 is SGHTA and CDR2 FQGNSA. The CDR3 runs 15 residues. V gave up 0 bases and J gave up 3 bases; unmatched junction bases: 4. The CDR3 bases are TGTGCCAGCAGCTTAGCCCCTAGCGGGCTCTACGAGCAGTACTTC. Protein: CASSLAPSGLYEQYF. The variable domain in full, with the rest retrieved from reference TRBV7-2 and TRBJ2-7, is GAGVSQSPSNKVTEKGKDVELRCDPISGHTALYWYRQSLGQGLEFLIYFQGNSAPDKSGLPSDRFSAERTGGSVSTLTIQRTQQEDSAVYLCASSLAPSGLYEQYFGPGTRLTVT.

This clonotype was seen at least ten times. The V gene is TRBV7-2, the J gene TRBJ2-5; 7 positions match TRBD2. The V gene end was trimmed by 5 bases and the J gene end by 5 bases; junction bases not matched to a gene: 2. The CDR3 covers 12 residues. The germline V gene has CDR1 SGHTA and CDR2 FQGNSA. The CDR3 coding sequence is TGTGCCAGCAGCCCGCGGGAGGAGACCCAGTACTTC. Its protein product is CASSPREETQYF.

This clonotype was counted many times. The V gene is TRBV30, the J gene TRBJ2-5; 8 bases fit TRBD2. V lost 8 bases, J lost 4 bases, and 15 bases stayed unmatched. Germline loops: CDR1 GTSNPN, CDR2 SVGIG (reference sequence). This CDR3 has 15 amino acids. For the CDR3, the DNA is TGTGCCCGGAAGGGAGGCGGGGGGCGAACAGAGACCCAGTACTTC. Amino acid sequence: CARKGGGGRTETQYF.

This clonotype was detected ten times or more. CDR3 sequence (DNA): TGTGCCAGCAGTTTAGAGGGTCTGGATTCACCCCTCCACTTT. It translates to CASSLEGLDSPLHF. The rearrangement uses TRBV27 and TRBJ1-6; D unclear. Germline CDR1 reads MNHEY; CDR2 reads SMNVEV (reference sequence). Trimming pared 2 bases from V and 8 bases from J, leaving 10 bases between. This CDR3 has 14 residues.

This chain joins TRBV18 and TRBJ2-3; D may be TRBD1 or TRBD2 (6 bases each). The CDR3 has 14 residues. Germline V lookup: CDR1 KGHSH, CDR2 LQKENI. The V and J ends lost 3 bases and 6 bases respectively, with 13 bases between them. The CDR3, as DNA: TGTGCCAGCTCACCCCTTCAGGGGAGGGATACGCAGTATTTT. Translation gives CASSPLQGRDTQYF. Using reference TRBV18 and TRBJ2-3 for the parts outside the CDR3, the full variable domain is NAGVMQNPRHLVRRRGQEARLRCSPMKGHSHVYWYRQLPEEGLKFMVYLQKENIIDESGMPKERFSAEFPKEGPSILRIQQVVRGDSAAYFCASSPLQGRDTQYFGPGTRLTVL.

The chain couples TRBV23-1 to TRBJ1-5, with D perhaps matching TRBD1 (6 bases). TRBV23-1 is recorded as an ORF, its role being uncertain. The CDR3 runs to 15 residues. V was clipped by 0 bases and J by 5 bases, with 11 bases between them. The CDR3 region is CASSQSSGAHQPQHF. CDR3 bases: TGCGCCAGCAGTCAATCGTCGGGGGCTCATCAGCCCCAGCATTTT.

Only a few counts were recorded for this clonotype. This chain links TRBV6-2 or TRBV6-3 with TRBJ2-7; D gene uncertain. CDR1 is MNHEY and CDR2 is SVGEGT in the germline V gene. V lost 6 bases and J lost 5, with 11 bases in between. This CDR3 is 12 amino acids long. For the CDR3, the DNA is TGTGCCAGCAGCCACCGTTGGGACGAGCAGTACTTC. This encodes CASSHRWDEQYF.

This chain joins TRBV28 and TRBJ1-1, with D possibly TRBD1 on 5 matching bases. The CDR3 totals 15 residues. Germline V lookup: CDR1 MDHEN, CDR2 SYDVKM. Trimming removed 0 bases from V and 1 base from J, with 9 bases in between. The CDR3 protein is CASSLWGGGNTEAFF. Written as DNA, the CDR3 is TGTGCCAGCAGTTTATGGGGGGGAGGGAACACTGAAGCTTTCTTT.

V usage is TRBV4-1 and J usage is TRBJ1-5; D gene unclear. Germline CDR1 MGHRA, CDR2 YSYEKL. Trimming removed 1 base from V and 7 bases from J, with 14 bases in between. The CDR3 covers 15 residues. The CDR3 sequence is CASSQVNALGQPQHF. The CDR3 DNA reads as TGCGCCAGCAGCCAAGTGAACGCCCTTGGGCAGCCCCAGCATTTT.

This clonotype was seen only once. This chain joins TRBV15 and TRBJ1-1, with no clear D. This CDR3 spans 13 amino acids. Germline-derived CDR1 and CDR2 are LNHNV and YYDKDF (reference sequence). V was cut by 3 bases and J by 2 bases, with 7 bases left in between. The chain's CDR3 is CATSSVPNTEAFF. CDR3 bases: TGTGCCACCAGCAGCGTGCCAAACACTGAAGCTTTCTTT.

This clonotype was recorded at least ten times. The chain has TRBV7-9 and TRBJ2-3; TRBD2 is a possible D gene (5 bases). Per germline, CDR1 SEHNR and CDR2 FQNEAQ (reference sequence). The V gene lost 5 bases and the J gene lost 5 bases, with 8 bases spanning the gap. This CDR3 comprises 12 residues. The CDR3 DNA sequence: TGTGCCAGCAGCACGAGCGGAGATACGCAGTATTTT. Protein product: CASSTSGDTQYF.

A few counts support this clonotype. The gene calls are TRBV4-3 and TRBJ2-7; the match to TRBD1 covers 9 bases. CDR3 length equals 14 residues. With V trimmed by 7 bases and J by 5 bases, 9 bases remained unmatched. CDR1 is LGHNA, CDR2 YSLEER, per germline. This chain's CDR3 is CASTSVDRGNEQYV. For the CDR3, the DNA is TGCGCCAGCACCTCGGTGGACAGGGGAAACGAGCAGTACGTC.